The table lists the clone carrying this TCR beta chain with a few counts. Its cognate antigen is unknown. This specimen comes from a study of cytomegalovirus exposure and HLA in healthy donors. Study-level results: Later on, an analysis tied about 17,000 TCR beta sequences to HLA alleles at 0.05 false discovery rate. As a later analysis revealed, the rate of TCR association differed by HLA locus, with DRB1 most and HLA-C fewest.

Vbeta (60) and Jbeta (13) primers were used in the PCR. The repertoire was sequenced with immunoSEQ multiplex PCR; TCRdb's copy has only in-frame clones and lacks some. The table has 100,000 to 120,000 clones, 65% to 85% seen once. The CDR3 totals 16 residues. V lost 3 bases to trimming and J lost 2 bases; unmatched junction nucleotides: 7. Germline-derived CDR1 and CDR2 are MRHNA and SNTAGT. The sequencing sample was made of PBMCs. The chain is built from TRBV6-4 and TRBJ2-3; TRBD1 matches 8 bases. This TCR was recovered from a male donor in good health and CMV-seronegative. Here the CDR3 reads CASSEETGAPTDTQYF. In DNA, the CDR3 is TGTGCCAGCAGTGAGGAGACAGGGGCCCCCACAGATACGCAGTATTTT.